The 13 T cell receptor beta chains below all came from one sample that was sequenced in a study of blood T cell repertoires in COVID-19. Sequenced by immunoSEQ multiplex PCR; TCRdb stores in-frame clones only, minus some. Found here are about 140,000 clones, around 76% of them singletons; the top ten hold roughly 14%. The specimen sequenced was peripheral blood. All receptors derive from a man older than 75 with acute or convalescent COVID-19.

The J gene is TRBJ2-5, the V gene TRBV7-2; D possibly corresponds to TRBD1 (7 bases). Trimming stripped 1 base from V and 2 bases from J, with 23 bases between. The germline V gene encodes CDR1 SGHTA and CDR2 FQGNSA. This CDR3 has 19 amino acids. CDR3 coding DNA: TGTGCCAGCAGCTTAGTTCCTCGGGGGTTACCCAGGGGGCAAGAGACCCAGTACTTC. Translation gives CASSLVPRGLPRGQETQYF. Full variable domain (remainder filled in from reference TRBV7-2 and TRBJ2-5): GAGVSQSPSNKVTEKGKDVELRCDPISGHTALYWYRQSLGQGLEFLIYFQGNSAPDKSGLPSDRFSAERTGGSVSTLTIQRTQQEDSAVYLCASSLVPRGLPRGQETQYFGPGTRLLVL.

V gene TRBV19 combines with J gene TRBJ1-1, with D possibly TRBD1 on 6 matching bases. Trimming took off 8 bases at V and 1 base at J, with 11 bases between the two ends. Germline V lookup: CDR1 LNHDA, CDR2 SQIVND (reference sequence). This CDR3 has 13 amino acids. CDR3: CASGATGNTEAFF. In DNA form, the CDR3 reads TGTGCCAGTGGGGCGACAGGGAACACTGAAGCTTTCTTT.

This rearrangement joins TRBV5-6 to TRBJ2-7; possibly TRBD2 for D (7 bases). The V gene's germline CDR1 is SGHDT and CDR2 YYEEEE. There are 13 residues in the CDR3. With 4 bases removed from V and 5 bases from J, the gap between germline ends came to 13 bases. Written as DNA, the CDR3 is TGTGCCAGCAGCCTTGGGGGGGGCAACGAGCAGTACTTC. Protein: CASSLGGGNEQYF.

This sequence joins TRBV5-4 and TRBJ2-5; D not resolved. CDR3 length: 14 amino acids. Trimming took 2 bases from V and 3 from J, leaving 11 bases between them. Germline V gene data show CDR1 as SGHNT and CDR2 as YYREEE (reference sequence). CDR3 loop: CASSLGTREETQYF. As DNA, the CDR3 is TGTGCCAGCAGCTTAGGTACACGGGAAGAGACCCAGTACTTC.

The gene calls are TRBV9 and TRBJ2-5; D not certain. The CDR3 extends over 14 amino acids. With 0 bases removed from V and 0 bases from J, the gap between germline ends came to 6 bases. From germline, CDR1 is SGDLS and CDR2 YYNGEE. CDR3 in DNA: TGTGCCAGCAGCGTAGGTACATACCAAGAGACCCAGTACTTC. As protein: CASSVGTYQETQYF.

The chain employs TRBV5-1 and TRBJ2-1; a weak D match, TRBD2 (6 bases). V was clipped by 0 bases and J by 6 bases, with 13 bases between them. Germline V lookup: CDR1 SGHRS, CDR2 YFSETQ. The CDR3 loop spans 15 amino acids. CDR3 coding DNA: TGCGCCAGCAGCTTGGGGGCCTGGGAGGTCAATGAGCAGTTCTTC. This gives the protein CASSLGAWEVNEQFF.

The chain employs TRBV19 and TRBJ1-2, with unresolved D. This CDR3 is 14 amino acids long. The V gene lost 5 bases and the J gene lost 6 bases, with 16 bases spanning the gap. Per the germline V gene, CDR1 is LNHDA and CDR2 is SQIVND (reference sequence). This CDR3 is CASSLRSSRNGYTF. The CDR3 DNA is TGTGCCAGTAGTTTACGGTCTTCTAGGAATGGCTACACCTTC.

The gene calls are TRBV7-3 and TRBJ2-7, with D tentatively TRBD1 (6 bases). Germline CDR1 and CDR2: SGHTA and FQGTGA. The CDR3 has 13 residues. V was cut by 1 base and J by 7 bases, with 11 bases left in between. CDR3 residues: CASSLSGGQEQYF. The CDR3 nucleotides are TGTGCCAGCAGCTTAAGCGGAGGACAGGAGCAGTACTTC.

This chain joins TRBV7-2 and TRBJ1-6, with D unclear. From germline, CDR1 is SGHTA and CDR2 FQGNSA. With 6 bases removed from V and 0 bases from J, the gap between germline ends came to 15 bases. This CDR3 region has 17 residues. CDR3 sequence reads: CASRSRAGSSYNSPLHF. CDR3 DNA: TGTGCCAGCAGATCCCGCGCCGGGAGCTCCTATAATTCACCCCTCCACTTT.

CDR3 in amino acids: CASSPWAKNTGELFF. For the CDR3, the DNA is TGTGCCAGCAGTCCCTGGGCAAAAAACACCGGGGAGCTGTTTTTT. This chain connects TRBV6-2 or TRBV6-3 to TRBJ2-2; D gene uncertain. The germline gives CDR1 MNHEY, CDR2 SVGEGT. This CDR3 has 15 amino acids. The V end was cut by 5 bases, the J end by 2 bases, with 12 bases between.

V and J are TRBV7-3 and TRBJ2-2; 8 bases are a match to TRBD1. This CDR3 spans 16 amino acids. CDR1 SGHTA and CDR2 FQGTGA come from the germline V gene. The trim removed 0 bases at V and 2 bases at J, leaving 2 bases unmatched. The CDR3 sequence: CASSLTQGANTGELFF. In DNA form, the CDR3 reads TGTGCCAGCAGCTTAACCCAGGGGGCCAACACCGGGGAGCTGTTTTTT.

This chain uses TRBV18 with TRBJ1-2; the match to TRBD1 covers 9 bases. CDR1 is KGHSH and CDR2 is LQKENI in the germline V gene. The CDR3 runs to 13 residues. Trimming removed 3 bases from V and 6 bases from J; junction bases left unmatched: 2. CDR3 nucleotide sequence: TGTGCCAGCTCACCGGGACAGGGAAATGGCTACACCTTC. This encodes CASSPGQGNGYTF.

The chain carries TRBV28 and TRBJ2-3; 7 bases map to TRBD1. V shed 9 bases and J 3 bases; nucleotides not matched to a gene: 6. The CDR3 contains 13 residues. Germline V lookup: CDR1 MDHEN, CDR2 SYDVKM. The CDR3 sequence is CASSQGVTDTQYF. For the CDR3, the DNA is TGTGCCAGTTCTCAGGGGGTAACAGATACGCAGTATTTT.